Presented here are 8 T cell receptor beta chains from one specimen sequenced in a study of T-cell reconstitution after alpha-beta-depleted transplantation in children. The library targeted TCRbeta and was prepared with unique molecular identifiers. From the PCR reads, TCRdb called clonotypes with MiXCR, one entry per CDR3 protein. The data hold around 500,000 distinct CDR3 sequences, with about 21% observed a single time. Sequenced material: PBMCs, mostly from graft donor cells, taken 360 days after TCRalphabeta/CD19-depleted stem cell transplant. The receptors originated from a boy less than two years old who had a stem cell transplant for acute myeloid leukemia, so the T cells may come from the graft donor.

This clonotype came up a few times. V gene TRBV4-3 combines with J gene TRBJ2-2, with unresolved D. Trimming cost V 1 base and J 2 bases, with 11 bases left between them. The CDR3 contains 16 residues. Germline CDR1 reads LGHNA; CDR2 reads YSLEER. The CDR3 nucleotides read TGCGCCAGCAGCCAAGTTCCAGGCTCTAACACCGGGGAGCTGTTTTTT. As protein: CASSQVPGSNTGELFF.

This clonotype has only a few counts. J is TRBJ2-1 and V is TRBV20-1; TRBD2 matches 11 bases. J gave up 4 bases and V 3 bases, and 11 bases lay outside the gene matches. The CDR3 sequence is 17 residues long. CDR1 is DFQATT and CDR2 is SNEGSKA in the germline V gene (reference sequence). The CDR3 bases are TGCAGTGCTAGCTTCCTAGCGGGGGGACTTCTATACAATGAGCAGTTCTTC. Translated: CSASFLAGGLLYNEQFF.

The chain carries TRBV28 and TRBJ1-5; weak D call: TRBD1 (5 bases). Looked up from germline, CDR1 is MDHEN and CDR2 is SYDVKM. The CDR3 contains 15 residues. V was shortened by 5 bases and J by 2 bases, with 13 bases between the two germline ends. The CDR3 nucleotides are TGTGCCAGCAGTCTTGGGGCCGGACGCAATCAGCCCCAGCATTTT. This translates into CASSLGAGRNQPQHF.

This clonotype has at least ten counts. The rearrangement joins TRBV12-3 or TRBV12-4 to TRBJ2-2; D not certain. The CDR3 extends over 17 amino acids. V lost 3 bases and J 4 bases, leaving 18 bases between the germline ends. The CDR3 bases are TGTGCCAGCAGTTTTTCCCTTGACCTCGGGCCCACCGGGGAGCTGTTTTTT. Translated: CASSFSLDLGPTGELFF.

Ten or more counts support this clonotype. J is TRBJ2-1 and V is TRBV20-1, with a possible D match to TRBD2 (6 bases). In germline, CDR1 is DFQATT, CDR2 SNEGSKA (reference sequence). Trimming pared 1 base from V and 4 bases from J, leaving 11 bases between. The CDR3 runs to 14 residues. The CDR3 DNA follows: TGCAGTGCTAGAGTAGGGACTGTATACAATGAGCAGTTCTTC. It encodes CSARVGTVYNEQFF.

This clonotype turned up a few times. This rearrangement joins TRBV13 to TRBJ2-2, with TRBD1 matching over 9 bases. The CDR3 totals 19 residues. The trim removed 2 bases at V and 1 base at J, leaving 11 bases unmatched. Germline CDR1 and CDR2: PRHDT and FYEKMQ (reference sequence). Written as DNA, the CDR3 is TGTGCCAGCAGCTTACCCGAGGGGACAGGGAGAGGGAACACCGGGGAGCTGTTTTTT. Amino acid sequence: CASSLPEGTGRGNTGELFF. Full variable domain (remainder filled in from reference TRBV13 and TRBJ2-2): AAGVIQSPRHLIKEKRETATLKCYPIPRHDTVYWYQQGPGQDPQFLISFYEKMQSDKGSIPDRFSAQQFSDYHSELNMSSLELGDSALYFCASSLPEGTGRGNTGELFFGEGSRLTVL.

This clonotype occurred a few times. The V gene is TRBV12-3 or TRBV12-4, the J gene TRBJ2-1; tentatively, D is TRBD1 or TRBD2 (5 bases each). Trimming cost V 7 bases and J 6 bases, with 16 bases left between them. This CDR3 has 14 residues. The CDR3 nucleotides read TGTGCCAGCAATACCCGAGGGGCCACCAATGAGCAGTTCTTC. It encodes CASNTRGATNEQFF.

The chain is built from TRBV12-3 or TRBV12-4 and TRBJ2-7, with a tentative D call TRBD2 (7 bases). The CDR3 runs to 17 residues. Trimming pared 2 bases from V and 7 bases from J, leaving 24 bases between. The CDR3 sequence: CASSLRKMGGGMEEQYF. The CDR3 nucleotides are TGTGCCAGCAGTTTAAGGAAAATGGGAGGGGGTATGGAAGAGCAGTACTTC.